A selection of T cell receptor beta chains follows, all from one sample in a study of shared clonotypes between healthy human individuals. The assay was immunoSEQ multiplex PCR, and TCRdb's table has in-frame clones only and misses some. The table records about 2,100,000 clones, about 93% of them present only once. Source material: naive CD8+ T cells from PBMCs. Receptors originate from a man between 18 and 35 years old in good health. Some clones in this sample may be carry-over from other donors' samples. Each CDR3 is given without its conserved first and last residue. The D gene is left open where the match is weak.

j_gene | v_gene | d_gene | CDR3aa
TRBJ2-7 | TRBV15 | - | ATSLTRGVEQY
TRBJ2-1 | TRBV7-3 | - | ASSPTFRADRYNEQF
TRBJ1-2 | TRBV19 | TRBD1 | ASSIGGQGWGYT
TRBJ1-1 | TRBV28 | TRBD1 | ASTFLGGRGLNTEAF
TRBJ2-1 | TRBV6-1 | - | ASPRSLNEQF
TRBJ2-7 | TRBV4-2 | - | ASSQDGPAFITYEQY
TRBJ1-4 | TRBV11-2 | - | ASSLGGTGNEKLF
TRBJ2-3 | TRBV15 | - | ATSGRDSSTDTQY
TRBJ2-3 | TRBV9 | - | ASSVPQGLTDTQY
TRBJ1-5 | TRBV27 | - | ASSLRVGNQPQH
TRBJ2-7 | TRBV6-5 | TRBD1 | ASSHDRAFSYEQY
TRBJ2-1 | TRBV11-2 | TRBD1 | ASSSDRGAYNEQF
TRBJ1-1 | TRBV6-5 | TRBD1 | ASSADRGFTEAF
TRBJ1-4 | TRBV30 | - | AWSWAEKNEKLF
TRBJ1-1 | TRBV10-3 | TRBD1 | AISESTGMNTEAF
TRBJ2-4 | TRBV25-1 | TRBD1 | ASSEDRGLAKNIQY
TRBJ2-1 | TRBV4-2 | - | ASSQSVYNEQF
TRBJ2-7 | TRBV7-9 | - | ASSSVGRQSYEQY
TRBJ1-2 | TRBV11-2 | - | ASSGWGDYGYT
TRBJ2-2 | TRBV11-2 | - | ASSRLQGRDTGELF
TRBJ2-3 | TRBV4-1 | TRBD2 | ASSQERETDTQY
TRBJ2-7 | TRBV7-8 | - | ASSPPPLGYEQY
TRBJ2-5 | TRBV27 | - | ASSLSGPLENQETQY
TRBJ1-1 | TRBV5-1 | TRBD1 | ASSLWRTGVEAF
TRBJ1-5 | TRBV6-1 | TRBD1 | ASSGRTGVYQPQH
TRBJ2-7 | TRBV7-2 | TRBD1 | ASSLAGQGPYEQY
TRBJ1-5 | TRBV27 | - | ASSQGANQPQH
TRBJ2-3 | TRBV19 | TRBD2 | ASSRGGSTDTQY
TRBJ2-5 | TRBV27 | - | ASSSTLGETQY
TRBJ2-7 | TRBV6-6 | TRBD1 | ASSYPGGHEQY
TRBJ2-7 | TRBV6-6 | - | ASSYADLYEQY
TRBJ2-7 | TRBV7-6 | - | ASSLKDRDEQY
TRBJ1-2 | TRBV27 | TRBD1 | ASSSGTGGFYGYT
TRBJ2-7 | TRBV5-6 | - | ASSSWTHYEQY
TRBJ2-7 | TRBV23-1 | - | ASSPGQGVYEQY
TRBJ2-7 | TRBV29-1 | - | SVGASYEQY
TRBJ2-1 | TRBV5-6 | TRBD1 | ASSPGTGIYNEQF
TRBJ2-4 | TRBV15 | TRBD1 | ATSRTSPGTGRYSAKNIQY
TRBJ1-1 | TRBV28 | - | ASSEGQGRNTEAF
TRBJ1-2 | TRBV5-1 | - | ASSPAGSDGYT
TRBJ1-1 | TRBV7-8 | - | ASSLEGNWYTEAF
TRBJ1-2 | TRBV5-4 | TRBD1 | ASSSQGISYGYT
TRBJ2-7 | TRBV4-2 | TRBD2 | ASSPYPVAGYEQY
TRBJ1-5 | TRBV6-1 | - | ASSVSGYRNQPQH
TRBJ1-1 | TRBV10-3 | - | AGKGVQNTEAF
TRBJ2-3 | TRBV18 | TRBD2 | ASISSGTSTDTQY